This T cell receptor (beta chain) is from a study of a mutant IDH1 vaccine in newly diagnosed glioma. TCRdb's table, derived via immunoSEQ multiplex PCR, lists solely in-frame clones and lacks some. Of about 60,000 clones detected, over 70% appear once; the ten largest clones hold roughly 1.5%. Trimming took off 3 bases at V and 0 bases at J, with 18 bases between the two ends. The CDR3 is 19 residues long. From germline, CDR1 is KGHSH and CDR2 LQKENI. This clone came up once. Its antigen is undetermined. Specified time point: week 23, last vaccination. Topical imiquimod was applied with each vaccine dose, which held 300 ug of mutant IDH1 20-mer peptide.

The chain joins TRBV18 to TRBJ2-6; D gene ambiguous. The sequence was obtained from a man aged 35 to 55 with glioma. The sequencing here drew on PBMCs, taken from a glioma patient whose treatment included an IDH1 peptide vaccine. The CDR3 here is CASSPVGSKGISGANVLTF. The CDR3 DNA is TGTGCCAGCTCACCCGTCGGCTCGAAGGGTATCTCTGGGGCCAACGTCCTGACTTTC.